This T cell receptor beta chain was sequenced during a study of immune evolution from preneoplasia to lung adenocarcinoma. Study-level points and caveats: Top clone share appeared to fall from AAH through AIS, MIA, adenocarcinoma.

Data came from immunoSEQ multiplex PCR; TCRdb stores just in-frame clones and leaves some out. The sample shows under 45,000 clones, roughly 80% of them seen only once. Between the mid-2010s and the late 2010s, patients underwent resection in Japan or China. Histologic diagnosis was independently verified by two lung pathologists. This clone was observed a few times. Its antigen is currently unknown. Germline values: CDR1 SGHDN, CDR2 FVKESK. Trimming took 6 bases from V and 7 from J, leaving 9 bases between them. This CDR3 is built from 11 residues. The chain employs TRBV14 and TRBJ2-5, with D possibly TRBD2 on 5 matching bases. The sequence was collected from a person aged 60 to 70 with lung adenocarcinoma. The specimen was FFPE invasive lung adenocarcinoma tissue. DNA for the CDR3: TGTGCCAGCAGTGCAGGAGGGACCCAGTACTTC. It yields the protein CASSAGGTQYF.